This T cell receptor beta chain was observed in a study of OX40 agonist ivuxolimab in advanced cancers. Regarding the study as a whole: By week 6 at 0.1 to 3.0 mg/kg, blood CD4+ and CD8+ T cells had expanded clonally.

V dropped 6 bases and J dropped 4; count of bases not matched to a gene: 7. In germline, CDR1 is MGHDK, CDR2 SYGVNS. There are 14 residues in the CDR3. Concerning this clone itself: What it binds is not known.

Only in-frame clones appear in the TCRdb table, and some are missing; sequencing was by immunoSEQ multiplex PCR. This table holds 90,000 or so clones, 91% found once. The chain is built from TRBV25-1 and TRBJ2-5; TRBD2 aligns across 8 bases. This sequence originates from an adult with an advanced solid tumor such as melanoma, head and neck, liver or kidney cancer. The input for sequencing was CD4+ or CD8+ T cells sorted from blood, taken in a trial of the OX40 agonist ivuxolimab. CDR3 in DNA: TGTGCCAGCAGGATGAGCGGGAGAGGAGAGACCCAGTACTTC. It is translated as CASRMSGRGETQYF.